Following are 20 T cell receptor beta chains from one sample sequenced in a study of shared clonotypes between healthy human individuals. Only in-frame clones appear in the TCRdb table, and some are missing; sequencing was by immunoSEQ multiplex PCR. The sample lists about 2.1 million clones; about 93% were seen once. In the naive CD8 group, cells lacked CD45RO and were positively selected for CCR7, so terminally differentiated effector memory CD45RA+ cells were left out. The sequencing sample was made of naive CD8+ T cells from PBMCs. These receptors originate from a man aged 18 to 30 in good health. Some clones in this sample may be carry-over from other donors' samples.

This chain uses TRBV10-3 with TRBJ2-1, with 13 bases lining up with TRBD2. V lost 2 bases to trimming and J lost 7 bases; unmatched junction nucleotides: 5. The CDR3 has 16 residues. Looked up from germline, CDR1 is ENHRY and CDR2 is SYGVKD. The CDR3 bases are TGTGCCATCAGTGAGGGGACTAGCGGGGCGGGGAATGAGCAGTTCTTC. It codes for CAISEGTSGAGNEQFF.

This sequence joins TRBV5-6 and TRBJ2-7, with D unresolved. This CDR3 comprises 15 residues. V dropped 4 bases and J dropped 2 bases, with 16 bases sitting between them. Germline assignment: CDR1 SGHDT and CDR2 YYEEEE. The CDR3 bases are TGTGCCAGCAGCCTCAGCGTGCGAGGCCCCTACGAGCAGTACTTC. Translation: CASSLSVRGPYEQYF. Supplemented by reference TRBV5-6 and TRBJ2-7, the full variable domain reads DAGVTQSPTHLIKTRGQQVTLRCSPKSGHDTVSWYQQALGQGPQFIFQYYEEEERQRGNFPDRFSGHQFPNYSSELNVNALLLGDSALYLCASSLSVRGPYEQYFGPGTRLTVT.

The chain recombines TRBV11-2 with TRBJ2-5, with D perhaps assigned TRBD1 or TRBD2 (6 bases each). The CDR3 is 14 amino acids. Germline V gene sequence: CDR1 SGHAT, CDR2 FQNNGV. The V end was cut by 5 bases, the J end by 2 bases, with 12 bases between. CDR3 sequence reads: CASSPGGRQETQYF. As DNA, the CDR3 is TGTGCCAGCAGCCCTGGGGGGCGGCAAGAGACCCAGTACTTC.

This chain uses TRBV28 with TRBJ2-7; tentatively, D is TRBD2 (7 bases). The CDR3 is 15 residues long. With 1 base removed from V and 6 bases from J, the gap between germline ends came to 16 bases. Germline V CDR1 and CDR2: MDHEN, SYDVKM. The CDR3 coding sequence is TGTGCCAGCAGTTTATTCCCAGGGGAGGGTGTCGAGCAGTACTTC. It translates to CASSLFPGEGVEQYF. Full variable domain (outside the CDR3, taken from reference TRBV28 and TRBJ2-7): DVKVTQSSRYLVKRTGEKVFLECVQDMDHENMFWYRQDPGLGLRLIYFSYDVKMKEKGDIPEGYSVSREKKERFSLILESASTNQTSMYLCASSLFPGEGVEQYFGPGTRLTVT.

The rearrangement uses TRBV6-5 and TRBJ2-3, with 8 bases identical to TRBD2. Germline lookup yields CDR1 MNHEY and CDR2 SVGAGI. Trimming at V came to 8 bases and at J to 0 bases, leaving 4 bases not matched to a gene. The CDR3 has 14 amino acids. The CDR3 loop reads CASASGLSTDTQYF. CDR3 DNA: TGTGCCAGCGCTAGCGGGCTAAGCACAGATACGCAGTATTTT.

A note on this clone: One junction end does not reproduce the germline sequence, and a read error may be involved. V gene TRBV30 combines with J gene TRBJ1-1, with D maybe TRBD1 (5 bases). Germline V lookup: CDR1 GTSNPN, CDR2 SVGIG (reference sequence). The CDR3 length is 14 residues. In DNA form, the CDR3 reads TGTGCCGGGAGCCAATCAGGGTTCAACACTGAAGCTTTCTTT. This sequence encodes CAGSQSGFNTEAFF.

The chain uses TRBV6-1 and TRBJ2-7, with D unclear. The V gene lost 4 bases and the J gene lost 2 bases, with 12 bases spanning the gap. The CDR3 is 14 residues long. Germline lookup yields CDR1 MNHNS and CDR2 SASEGT. This chain's CDR3 is CASSAKGPTYEQYF. The DNA of the CDR3 is TGTGCCAGCAGTGCGAAAGGGCCTACCTACGAGCAGTACTTC.

The chain recombines TRBV28 with TRBJ2-1, with 10 bases identical to TRBD2. This CDR3 is 13 amino acids long. Germline V gene sequence: CDR1 MDHEN, CDR2 SYDVKM. Germline trimming cut 6 bases from V and 8 bases from J; bases unmatched to any gene: 4. The CDR3 sequence: CASRGTSDDEQFF. The CDR3 DNA reads as TGTGCCAGCAGGGGGACTAGCGACGATGAGCAGTTCTTC.

The V gene is TRBV10-3, the J gene TRBJ1-1; 9 nucleotides line up with TRBD1. With 6 bases clipped from V and 0 bases from J, the junction kept 11 bases outside the gene matches. This CDR3 is built from 17 residues. Germline CDR1 is ENHRY and CDR2 is SYGVKD. Here the CDR3 DNA reads TGTGCCATCAGGGTAACACAGGGGGCGTCGCTGAACACTGAAGCTTTCTTT. Its protein is CAIRVTQGASLNTEAFF.

The chain combines TRBV28 with TRBJ2-2; 10 bases agree with TRBD2. Trimming at V came to 7 bases and at J to 4 bases, leaving 9 bases not matched to a gene. The CDR3 length is 16 residues. Germline loops: CDR1 MDHEN, CDR2 SYDVKM. The CDR3, as DNA: TGTGCCAGCAACCCCCGACTAGCGGGTCTCACCGGGGAGCTGTTTTTT. Its protein product is CASNPRLAGLTGELFF.

CDR3 nucleotides: TGTGCCAGCAGTGAGCCTAGCGCGATGGTATACGAGCAGTACTTC. It codes for CASSEPSAMVYEQYF. The chain employs TRBV2 and TRBJ2-7, with D possibly matching TRBD2 (6 bases). V was cut by 3 bases and J by 4 bases, with 16 bases left in between. From germline, CDR1 is SNHLY and CDR2 FYNNEI. The CDR3 spans 15 residues.

The rearrangement joins TRBV4-1 to TRBJ1-6; 7 positions agree with TRBD1. J gave up 8 bases and V 4 bases, and 5 bases lay outside the gene matches. CDR1 is MGHRA and CDR2 is YSYEKL in the germline V gene. The CDR3 has 14 amino acids. The CDR3: CASSRGQGDSPLHF. The CDR3 DNA reads TGCGCCAGCAGCCGGGGGCAGGGGGATTCACCCCTCCACTTT.

This clone has only a few counts. This sequence joins TRBV7-6 and TRBJ1-5, with D tentatively TRBD1 (5 bases). V was shortened by 3 bases and J by 6 bases, with 9 bases between the two germline ends. This CDR3 contains 13 residues. CDR1 is SGHVS and CDR2 is FNYEAQ in the germline V gene. The CDR3 loop reads CASSFGARQPQHF. The CDR3 coding sequence is TGTGCCAGCAGCTTCGGGGCTCGTCAGCCCCAGCATTTT.

The V call is TRBV27, the J call TRBJ1-2; D may be TRBD1 (5 bases). The length of the CDR3 is 15 residues. CDR1 and CDR2 from the germline V gene are MNHEY and SMNVEV (reference sequence). The ends were cut back, 3 bases at V and 7 bases at J, with 18 bases in the middle. CDR3 nucleotide sequence: TGTGCCAGCAGTTTTGGTGGAAGGGGCGCCGCTGGCTACACCTTC. As protein: CASSFGGRGAAGYTF.

This chain uses TRBV7-6 with TRBJ2-2; no clear D. Germline V gene data show CDR1 as SGHVS and CDR2 as FNYEAQ. The CDR3 runs 14 residues. V lost 5 bases to trimming and J lost 3 bases, with 10 bases between them. Here the CDR3 reads CASSPEVYTGELFF. CDR3 nucleotide sequence: TGTGCCAGCAGCCCTGAGGTCTACACCGGGGAGCTGTTTTTT.

This rearrangement joins TRBV6-1 to TRBJ2-7; 9 bases are a match to TRBD1. This CDR3 is built from 15 residues. Trimming at V came to 7 bases and at J to 4 bases, leaving 11 bases not matched to a gene. Germline loops: CDR1 MNHNS, CDR2 SASEGT. This chain's CDR3 is CASTPAWGQGYEQYF. CDR3 sequence (DNA): TGTGCCAGCACCCCCGCGTGGGGACAGGGTTACGAGCAGTACTTC.

The gene calls are TRBV19 and TRBJ2-7; tentatively, D is TRBD1 or TRBD2 (5 bases each). The CDR3 covers 13 residues. Germline V gene data show CDR1 as LNHDA and CDR2 as SQIVND (reference sequence). Trimming removed 10 bases at V and 6 bases at J, with 19 bases between. CDR3 nucleotides: TGTGCCACCACCGGGACCACCAACCTCGAGCAGTACTTC. It yields the protein CATTGTTNLEQYF. The entire variable domain, with the rest obtained from reference TRBV19 and TRBJ2-7, is as follows: DGGITQSPKYLFRKEGQNVTLSCEQNLNHDAMYWYRQDPGQGLRLIYYSQIVNDFQKGDIAEGYSVSREKKESFPLTVTSAQKNPTAFYLCATTGTTNLEQYFGPGTRLTVT.

The chain recombines TRBV28 with TRBJ1-2; TRBD1 matches at 10 bases. This CDR3 is built from 15 residues. Germline lookup yields CDR1 MDHEN and CDR2 SYDVKM. Losses at the gene ends were 5 bases for V and 0 bases for J; bases not matched to a gene: 3. CDR3 in amino acids: CASSEDRGANYGYTF. CDR3 in DNA: TGTGCCAGCAGTGAGGACAGGGGGGCTAACTATGGCTACACCTTC.

The CDR3 is CASSLAWEGAHNEQFF. CDR3 coding DNA: TGCGCCAGCAGCTTGGCCTGGGAAGGCGCTCACAATGAGCAGTTCTTC. The V and J genes are TRBV5-1 and TRBJ2-1, with D hard to call. V dropped 0 bases and J dropped 5 bases, with 15 bases sitting between them. The CDR3 has 16 amino acids. CDR1 and CDR2 (germline): SGHRS, YFSETQ.

The V and J genes are TRBV12-5 and TRBJ1-3, with 7 positions matching TRBD1. Germline V gene data show CDR1 as LGHNT and CDR2 as FRNRAP. This CDR3 is built from 15 residues. The V and J ends lost 3 bases and 0 bases, in that order; junction bases with no gene match: 2. The CDR3 bases are TGTGCTAGTGGTTTAACAGGGGACTCTGGAAACACCATATATTTT. This codes for CASGLTGDSGNTIYF.